A selection of T cell receptor beta chains follows, all from one sample in a study of blood T cell repertoires in COVID-19. Data came from immunoSEQ multiplex PCR; TCRdb stores just in-frame clones and leaves some out. The sample records roughly 80,000 clones, about nine tenths being singletons. Sequencing was carried out using peripheral blood. The receptors shown here come from a woman of 80 years or more with active or convalescent COVID-19. Each CDR3 is given with its conserved first and last residue. Fields, in order: clone size, J gene, V gene, D gene, CDR3 protein, CDR3 DNA. A D gene is named only where the DNA matches it firmly. Clone size is stated in some rows and not others, as once, few, many or a class when expanded.

>.|TRBJ2-7|TRBV7-8|.
CASSGGTWGSYEQYF
TGTGCCAGCAGTGGGGGGACGTGGGGCTCCTACGAGCAGTACTTC
>.|TRBJ2-7|TRBV5-1|TRBD1
CASSWTGIYEQYF
TGCGCCAGCAGCTGGACAGGGATCTACGAGCAGTACTTC
>.|TRBJ2-1|TRBV11-3|.
CASSLAAGAYNEQFF
TGTGCCAGCAGCTTGGCGGCAGGGGCCTACAATGAGCAGTTCTTC
>.|TRBJ2-2|TRBV7-7|.
CASSPGNTGELFF
TGTGCCAGCAGCCCGGGAAACACCGGGGAGCTGTTTTTT
>.|TRBJ2-5|TRBV6-5|TRBD2
CASSYIAGGPEETQYF
TGTGCCAGCAGTTACATTGCGGGGGGGCCTGAGGAGACCCAGTACTTC
>once|TRBJ1-1|TRBV10-3|TRBD1
CAISATGGNTEAFF
TGTGCCATCAGTGCGACAGGGGGTAACACTGAAGCTTTCTTT
>.|TRBJ2-7|TRBV5-1|TRBD1
CASSLGHTGGATYEQYF
TGCGCCAGCAGCTTGGGGCACACAGGGGGCGCGACATACGAGCAGTACTTC
>.|TRBJ2-7|TRBV11-2|TRBD1
CASRASLRTGLSYEQYF
TGTGCCAGCAGGGCCTCTCTCCGGACAGGGCTTTCCTACGAGCAGTACTTC
>once|TRBJ2-7|TRBV5-6|TRBD1
CASSLWTGINYEQYF
TGTGCCAGCAGCTTATGGACAGGGATAAACTACGAGCAGTACTTC
>.|TRBJ2-4|TRBV5-1|.
CASSLGVGNIQYF
TGCGCCAGCAGCTTAGGGGTGGGGAACATTCAGTACTTC
>.|TRBJ1-3|TRBV6-1|.
CASSEKRVRDRFFPSGNTIYF
TGTGCCAGCAGTGAAAAAAGGGTACGAGACAGGTTTTTCCCCTCTGGAAACACCATATATTTT
>.|TRBJ1-2|TRBV13|TRBD1
CASSLGTGFYGYTF
TGTGCCAGCAGCTTAGGGACAGGGTTTTATGGCTACACCTTC
>few|TRBJ1-2|TRBV10-2|.
CASSVTGGTGYTF
TGCGCCAGCAGTGTGACAGGTGGGACCGGCTACACCTTC
>.|TRBJ1-2|TRBV5-4|.
CASSLDSLYYGYTF
TGTGCCAGCAGCTTAGACAGCTTGTACTATGGCTACACCTTC
>.|TRBJ1-2|TRBV19|TRBD1
CASSIRGTAYGYTF
TGTGCCAGTAGTATCCGGGGGACAGCTTATGGCTACACCTTC
>.|TRBJ1-4|TRBV5-5|.
CASSPGGQVGGSEKLFF
TGTGCCAGCAGCCCGGGAGGGCAGGTCGGGGGCAGTGAAAAACTGTTTTTT
>.|TRBJ1-2|TRBV7-2|.
CASSTRGAQGYGYTF
TGTGCCAGCAGCACCCGGGGGGCTCAGGGCTATGGCTACACCTTC
>.|TRBJ1-2|TRBV4-2|TRBD1
CASSQRTGTEDGYTF
TGTGCCAGCAGCCAACGGACAGGGACAGAGGATGGCTACACCTTC
>.|TRBJ1-2|TRBV9|.
CASSDPSETVYGYTF
TGTGCCAGCAGCGACCCCTCCGAGACAGTCTATGGCTACACCTTC
>.|TRBJ2-7|TRBV5-4|TRBD1
CASSWDSYEQYF
TGTGCCAGCAGCTGGGACAGCTACGAGCAGTACTTC
>.|TRBJ2-7|TRBV3-1/TRBV3-2|.
CASSPGTGVSYEQYF
TGTGCCAGCAGCCCCGGTACGGGGGTCTCCTACGAGCAGTACTTC
>.|TRBJ2-2|TRBV5-1|.
CASSSGTPPGELFF
TGCGCCAGCAGCTCCGGGACTCCACCCGGGGAGCTGTTTTTT
>.|TRBJ2-5|TRBV7-3|.
CASSPQGGRQETQYF
TGTGCCAGCAGCCCTCAGGGGGGTAGGCAAGAGACCCAGTACTTC
>.|TRBJ1-5|TRBV5-1|.
CASSFGESGQPQHF
TGCGCCAGCAGCTTTGGTGAATCCGGTCAGCCCCAGCATTTT
>once|TRBJ2-7|TRBV7-6|.
CASSLNPPVQEVEQYF
TGTGCCAGCAGCTTAAACCCTCCCGTCCAGGAGGTCGAGCAGTACTTC
>.|TRBJ2-7|TRBV5-4|TRBD2
CASSLGGLAGYEQYF
TGTGCCAGCAGCTTGGGGGGACTAGCGGGGTACGAGCAGTACTTC
>.|TRBJ2-2|TRBV9|.
CASSSQGTGELFF
TGTGCCAGCAGCTCACAGGGAACCGGGGAGCTGTTTTTT
>few|TRBJ2-1|TRBV2|.
CASSGQAYNEQFF
TGTGCCAGCAGTGGACAAGCATACAATGAGCAGTTCTTC
>.|TRBJ2-7|TRBV11-3|.
CASSLSRLDEQYF
TGTGCCAGCAGCCTCTCTAGACTAGACGAGCAGTACTTC
>.|TRBJ1-6|TRBV25-1|.
CASSDTGNSPLHF
TGTGCCAGCAGTGATACGGGAAATTCACCCCTCCACTTT
>.|TRBJ1-1|TRBV6-2/TRBV6-3|.
CASSGTGGNTEAFF
TGTGCCAGCAGTGGGACTGGAGGGAACACTGAAGCTTTCTTT
>few|TRBJ1-2|TRBV5-4|.
CASSLSGGLGYTF
TGTGCCAGCAGCTTGAGCGGGGGCTTGGGCTACACCTTC
>.|TRBJ1-1|TRBV9|.
CASSPSGGVLTEAFF
TGTGCCAGCAGCCCATCCGGGGGGGTACTAACTGAAGCTTTCTTT
>.|TRBJ1-3|TRBV9|.
CASSVVSGSGNTIYF
TGTGCCAGCAGCGTAGTCTCGGGATCTGGAAACACCATATATTTT
>.|TRBJ1-2|TRBV12-3/TRBV12-4|.
CASSLEGVGYTF
TGTGCCAGCAGTTTGGAGGGTGTTGGCTACACCTTC
>.|TRBJ2-5|TRBV27|TRBD1
CASRRTGRGETQYF
TGTGCCAGCAGACGGACAGGGCGCGGGGAGACCCAGTACTTC
>.|TRBJ2-7|TRBV7-2|TRBD1
CASSYDGTGIYEQYF
TGTGCCAGCAGCTACGATGGGACAGGGATCTACGAGCAGTACTTC
>.|TRBJ1-2|TRBV28|.
CASRPTGSTNGYTF
TGTGCCAGCAGACCAACAGGGTCAACAAATGGCTACACCTTC
>once|TRBJ1-1|TRBV4-3|TRBD1
CASSQRTGEAFF
TGCGCCAGCAGCCAACGGACAGGTGAAGCTTTCTTT
>.|TRBJ1-4|TRBV6-5|.
CASRDTGIEKLFF
TGTGCCAGCAGGGATACAGGGATAGAAAAACTGTTTTTT
>.|TRBJ1-2|TRBV5-1|.
CASSLASETNYGYTF
TGCGCCAGCAGCTTGGCGTCAGAAACTAACTATGGCTACACCTTC
>.|TRBJ1-1|TRBV30|.
CAWSVLVTEAFF
TGTGCCTGGAGTGTACTCGTGACTGAAGCTTTCTTT
>.|TRBJ2-1|TRBV19|TRBD1
CASSISGQVYYNEQFF
TGTGCCAGTAGTATCTCCGGACAGGTTTATTACAATGAGCAGTTCTTC
>.|TRBJ2-5|TRBV6-5|TRBD1
CASSPRTGMETQYF
TGTGCCAGCAGTCCCAGGACAGGGATGGAGACCCAGTACTTC
>.|TRBJ2-7|TRBV11-2|TRBD2
CASSLAKGLADYEQYF
TGTGCCAGCAGCTTAGCTAAAGGACTAGCGGACTACGAGCAGTACTTC
>.|TRBJ1-4|TRBV2|TRBD1
CASTGTANEKLFF
TGTGCCAGCACAGGGACAGCAAATGAAAAACTGTTTTTT
>.|TRBJ1-2|TRBV7-9|.
CASSFGDTNYGYTF
TGTGCCAGCAGCTTTGGGGACACTAACTATGGCTACACCTTC
>.|TRBJ2-7|TRBV5-1|.
CASSPNGGLYEQYF
TGCGCCAGCAGCCCAAACGGGGGGCTGTACGAGCAGTACTTC
>.|TRBJ2-5|TRBV6-5|.
CASSKQVKETQYF
TGTGCCAGCAGTAAACAGGTTAAAGAGACCCAGTACTTC
>.|TRBJ2-7|TRBV2|TRBD2
CAATSGGPLSYEQYF
TGTGCCGCAACTAGCGGGGGGCCGTTATCCTACGAGCAGTACTTC
>.|TRBJ2-7|TRBV11-2|TRBD2
CASSRLAGGVYEQYF
TGTGCCAGCAGCCGACTAGCGGGGGGGGTCTACGAGCAGTACTTC
>.|TRBJ2-1|TRBV5-1|TRBD2
CASSGTRANEQFF
TGCGCCAGCAGCGGGACTAGAGCGAATGAGCAGTTCTTC
>.|TRBJ2-4|TRBV5-8|.
CASTPPTVLDIQYF
TGTGCCAGCACCCCCCCGACAGTGCTGGACATTCAGTACTTC
>once|TRBJ1-5|TRBV7-2|TRBD1
CASSLDTGVNQPQHF
TGTGCCAGCAGCTTAGATACAGGGGTCAATCAGCCCCAGCATTTT
>.|TRBJ2-7|TRBV5-1|TRBD2
CASSFWEGSGEQYF
TGCGCCAGCAGCTTTTGGGAGGGGAGTGGCGAGCAGTACTTC